These 23 T cell receptor beta chains came from one sample sequenced in a study of blood T cell repertoires in COVID-19. Profiling relied on immunoSEQ multiplex PCR, and the TCRdb table lists in-frame clones only, not all of them. The sample gives about 350,000 clones, around 86% of which show up once; around 6% is in the top ten. Sequencing used peripheral blood. Receptor source: a woman in her 50s with COVID-19, enrolled during active disease.

This clone is a singleton in its sample. V usage is TRBV14 and J usage is TRBJ2-5; D is undetermined. Germline CDR1 SGHDN, CDR2 FVKESK. The CDR3 is made up of 15 amino acids. The V gene lost 4 bases and the J gene lost 0 bases, with 12 bases spanning the gap. Written as DNA, the CDR3 is TGTGCCAGCAGCCGAGACCTAAAACACCAAGAGACCCAGTACTTC. Its protein product is CASSRDLKHQETQYF.

The chain employs TRBV29-1 and TRBJ2-6; D unclear. The CDR3 spans 14 residues. Germline-derived CDR1 and CDR2 are SQVTM and ANQGSEA. V lost 6 bases, J lost 1 base, and 10 bases lay in between. DNA for the CDR3: TGCAGCGTAACCTCGGAGTCTGGGGCCAACGTCCTGACTTTC. Translating gives CSVTSESGANVLTF.

The V call is TRBV24-1, the J call TRBJ2-2; D possibly corresponds to TRBD1 (5 bases). This CDR3 region has 14 residues. Germline V gives CDR1 KGHDR, CDR2 SFDVKD. The ends were cut back, 5 bases at V and 5 bases at J, with 11 bases in the middle. This chain's CDR3 is CATSGGVRTGELFF. The CDR3 nucleotides read TGTGCCACCAGTGGGGGCGTTAGAACCGGGGAGCTGTTTTTT.

The V call is TRBV6-5, the J call TRBJ1-1; no firm D call. Trimming left V 6 bases short and J 7 bases short, with 12 bases between. This CDR3 spans 12 amino acids. Germline V gene sequence: CDR1 MNHEY, CDR2 SVGAGI. The CDR3 DNA is TGTGCCAGCAGCTATGCCGGTGTTGAAGCTTTCTTT. Encoded protein: CASSYAGVEAFF.

This chain connects TRBV18 to TRBJ2-1; D is perhaps TRBD2 (5 bases). The germline V and J ends were trimmed by 6 bases and 9 bases, with 21 bases remaining between them. The CDR3 covers 15 residues. CDR1 and CDR2 (germline): KGHSH, LQKENI. The CDR3 here is CASSPRTATRGEQFF. Here the CDR3 DNA reads TGTGCCAGCTCTCCTAGGACGGCTACCCGGGGTGAGCAGTTCTTC.

The genes are TRBV19 and TRBJ2-7; 14 nucleotides align to TRBD2. This CDR3 spans 15 amino acids. J gave up 3 bases and V 8 bases, and 6 bases lay outside the gene matches. Germline V gene lookup returns CDR1 LNHDA and CDR2 SQIVND (reference sequence). The CDR3: CASLTSGRVIYEQYF. CDR3 nucleotide sequence: TGTGCCAGTCTGACTAGCGGGAGGGTAATCTACGAGCAGTACTTC.

V and J are TRBV12-5 and TRBJ1-3, with TRBD1 matching 7 bases. The CDR3 is 15 residues long. The V gene end was trimmed by 1 base and the J gene end by 3 bases; junction bases not matched to a gene: 3. Germline V gene sequence: CDR1 LGHNT, CDR2 FRNRAP. CDR3 in DNA: TGTGCTAGTGGTTTGGGACGGGACAGTGGAAACACCATATATTTT. Translation gives CASGLGRDSGNTIYF.

The gene calls are TRBV9 and TRBJ1-2; possible D gene TRBD1, 6 bases. This CDR3 is 14 amino acids long. V lost 3 bases and J lost 4, with 13 bases in between. Germline lookup yields CDR1 SGDLS and CDR2 YYNGEE. CDR3 protein: CASSATQGFYGYTF. CDR3 bases: TGTGCCAGCAGCGCTACTCAGGGGTTCTATGGCTACACCTTC. Full variable domain (rest looked up from reference TRBV9 and TRBJ1-2): DSGVTQTPKHLITATGQRVTLRCSPRSGDLSVYWYQQSLDQGLQFLIQYYNGEERAKGNILERFSAQQFPDLHSELNLSSLELGDSALYFCASSATQGFYGYTFGSGTRLTVV.

This chain joins TRBV6-5 and TRBJ2-2; TRBD1 agrees at 10 bases. Germline V gene sequence: CDR1 MNHEY, CDR2 SVGAGI. The ends lost 4 bases at V and 4 bases at J; junction bases unmatched: 6. The CDR3 consists of 16 residues. CDR3 loop: CASSSEGTGATGELFF. In DNA form, the CDR3 reads TGTGCCAGCAGTTCCGAGGGGACAGGGGCCACCGGGGAGCTGTTTTTT.

V and J are TRBV3-1 (or the pseudogene TRBV3-2) and TRBJ1-6; D is ambiguous. Per the germline V gene, CDR1 is LGHDT and CDR2 is YNNKEL (reference sequence). Trimming left V 4 bases short and J 6 bases short, with 7 bases between. The CDR3 covers 13 residues. The CDR3 bases are TGTGCCAGCAGCCCGAGCATTAATTCACCCCTCCACTTT. Residues: CASSPSINSPLHF.

The V and J genes are TRBV6-6 and TRBJ2-7; possibly TRBD1 for D (6 bases). This CDR3 contains 14 residues. V was clipped by 5 bases and J by 2 bases, with 13 bases between them. Germline V gene sequence: CDR1 MNHNY, CDR2 SVGAGI (reference sequence). Written as DNA, the CDR3 is TGTGCCAGCAGTCGATCGACAGGAACCTACGAGCAGTACTTC. Protein product: CASSRSTGTYEQYF.

V gene TRBV7-9 combines with J gene TRBJ1-1; D possibly corresponds to TRBD1 (6 bases). Germline V gene lookup returns CDR1 SEHNR and CDR2 FQNEAQ (reference sequence). The CDR3 runs 18 residues. V lost 3 bases to trimming and J lost 1 base, with 21 bases between them. The CDR3 spells CASSFNTITLRGNTEAFF. CDR3 in DNA: TGTGCCAGCAGCTTCAATACGATCACACTCAGGGGGAACACTGAAGCTTTCTTT.

The V and J genes are TRBV11-3 and TRBJ2-1; 9 nucleotides match TRBD1. Trimming cost V 4 bases and J 4 bases; bases outside gene matches: 2. The length of the CDR3 is 14 residues. Germline CDR1 SGHNT, CDR2 YENEEA. As DNA, the CDR3 is TGTGCCAGCAGCTGGGGGACAGGGTACAATGAGCAGTTCTTC. This translates into CASSWGTGYNEQFF.

The rearrangement links TRBV7-9 to TRBJ1-6; a weak D match, TRBD1 (6 bases). Germline loops: CDR1 SEHNR, CDR2 FQNEAQ (reference sequence). V was pared by 4 bases and J by 4 bases, with 8 bases between. This CDR3 is 14 amino acids long. The CDR3 sequence is CASSSGTYNSPLHF. In DNA, the CDR3 is TGTGCCAGCAGCTCCGGGACATATAATTCACCCCTCCACTTT.

The J gene is TRBJ2-7, the V gene TRBV6-6; maybe TRBD1 (7 bases). The ends were cut back, 6 bases at V and 6 bases at J, with 18 bases in the middle. From germline, CDR1 is MNHNY and CDR2 SVGAGI (reference sequence). This CDR3 has 14 amino acids. This CDR3 is CASRRDSSGGEQYF. The CDR3 nucleotides read TGTGCCAGCAGGCGGGACAGCTCGGGTGGCGAGCAGTACTTC.

The chain recombines TRBV7-9 with TRBJ2-1; TRBD1 agrees at 8 bases. The germline CDR1 and CDR2 sequences are SEHNR and FQNEAQ (reference sequence). V shed 2 bases and J 4 bases; nucleotides not matched to a gene: 4. This CDR3 region has 15 residues. CDR3 coding DNA: TGTGCCAGCAGCTTATCAGGGGGCGTTTACAATGAGCAGTTCTTC. It encodes CASSLSGGVYNEQFF.

The chain links TRBV18 to TRBJ1-2, with D possibly TRBD1 on 5 matching bases. The V end was cut by 6 bases, the J end by 4 bases, with 18 bases between. The CDR3 is 15 residues long. CDR1 and CDR2 from the germline V gene are KGHSH and LQKENI. The CDR3 DNA sequence: TGTGCCAGCTCTCCAAGGGGCATTCCGGGCTATGGCTACACCTTC. It codes for CASSPRGIPGYGYTF.

The chain employs TRBV12-5 and TRBJ2-5; D call uncertain. This CDR3 contains 12 residues. The germline V gene has CDR1 LGHNT and CDR2 FRNRAP. Trimming left V 2 bases short and J 7 bases short, with 8 bases between. CDR3 amino acids: CASGLIRGTQYF. CDR3 sequence (DNA): TGTGCTAGTGGTTTGATCCGAGGGACCCAGTACTTC. Looking up the rest from reference TRBV12-5 and TRBJ2-5 gives the full variable domain: DARVTQTPRHKVTEMGQEVTMRCQPILGHNTVFWYRQTMMQGLELLAYFRNRAPLDDSGMPKDRFSAEMPDATLATLKIQPSEPRDSAVYFCASGLIRGTQYFGPGTRLLVL.

This sequence joins TRBV6-2 or TRBV6-3 and TRBJ2-7, with 12 bases matching TRBD2. CDR3 length equals 17 residues. Germline V gene sequence: CDR1 MNHEY, CDR2 SVGEGT. The ends lost 2 bases at V and 3 bases at J; junction bases unmatched: 8. The CDR3 DNA follows: TGTGCCAGCAGTTACACACACGGACTAGCGGGACTCTACGAGCAGTACTTC. Translation: CASSYTHGLAGLYEQYF.

J is TRBJ1-2 and V is TRBV5-6; D ambiguous. Deletions cut 0 bases from V and 5 bases from J, with 11 bases between. Germline V lookup: CDR1 SGHDT, CDR2 YYEEEE. This CDR3 spans 14 amino acids. The DNA of the CDR3 is TGTGCCAGCAGCTTGGGAGGGTACAAATATGGCTACACCTTC. Translating it yields CASSLGGYKYGYTF.

This clone appeared a single time. This chain joins TRBV13 and TRBJ2-3; TRBD1 might be the D (5 bases). The germline V and J ends were trimmed by 5 bases and 0 bases, with 15 bases remaining between them. This CDR3 spans 16 amino acids. CDR1 is PRHDT, CDR2 FYEKMQ, per germline (reference sequence). The CDR3 protein is CASSIPGISSTDTQYF. The CDR3, as DNA: TGTGCCAGCAGCATTCCAGGGATTTCTAGCACAGATACGCAGTATTTT.

Only one count was recorded for this clone. V and J are TRBV12-3 or TRBV12-4 and TRBJ2-3, with 9 nucleotides matching TRBD2. The CDR3 is made up of 13 amino acids. V shed 1 base and J 14 bases; nucleotides not matched to a gene: 7. This chain's CDR3 is CASSLGSGSYGYF. The CDR3 DNA sequence: TGTGCCAGCAGTTTAGGTAGCGGGAGTTATGGGTATTTT.

This chain's CDR3 is CASSEAQGRHNSPLHF. As DNA, the CDR3 is TGTGCCAGCAGTGAAGCGCAGGGTCGGCATAATTCACCCCTCCACTTT. V is TRBV6-1 and J is TRBJ1-6, with a possible D match to TRBD1 (5 bases). V lost 0 bases to trimming and J lost 5 bases, with 11 bases between them. The CDR3 extends over 16 amino acids. Germline V gene data show CDR1 as MNHNS and CDR2 as SASEGT.